The rows below give T cell receptor beta chains drawn from one sample of a study of CD8 T cells in Susac syndrome. TCRdb recomputed calls from the immunoSEQ multiplex PCR reads with MiXCR, one row per CDR3 protein. The table records fewer than 85,000 distinct CDR3 sequences, 94% of them present only once. The sequenced sample consisted of CD8+ T cells from PBMCs. Receptors originate from a human donor with Susac syndrome. The CDR3 runs from the conserved cysteine through the conserved F or W. The D gene is left open where the match is weak. Some rows mark clone size as missing; the rest say once, few, many or name a class of expanded clone.

abundance: -; j_gene: TRBJ2-3; d_gene: TRBD2; v_gene: TRBV9; len: 14; CDR3aa: CASSVGGGADTQYF; CDR3nt: TGTGCCAGCAGCGTAGGGGGGGGTGCAGATACGCAGTATTTT
abundance: -; j_gene: TRBJ2-5; d_gene: -; v_gene: TRBV6-5; len: 13; CDR3aa: CASSYGVGETQYF; CDR3nt: TGTGCCAGCAGTTACGGGGTGGGTGAGACCCAGTACTTC
abundance: -; j_gene: TRBJ2-7; d_gene: TRBD1; v_gene: TRBV20-1; len: 15; CDR3aa: CSASLGQGVRYEQYF; CDR3nt: TGCAGTGCGTCCCTGGGACAGGGAGTTCGCTACGAGCAGTACTTC
abundance: -; j_gene: TRBJ1-1; d_gene: -; v_gene: TRBV12-3/TRBV12-4; len: 14; CDR3aa: CASSPPPGNTEAFF; CDR3nt: TGTGCCAGCAGTCCTCCCCCCGGGAACACTGAAGCTTTCTTT
abundance: -; j_gene: TRBJ2-4; d_gene: -; v_gene: TRBV20-1; len: 14; CDR3aa: CSARNHLAKNIQYF; CDR3nt: TGCAGTGCTAGGAATCACTTAGCCAAAAACATTCAGTACTTC
abundance: once; j_gene: TRBJ2-7; d_gene: -; v_gene: TRBV5-5; len: 14; CDR3aa: CASSLGSSAYEQYF; CDR3nt: TGTGCCAGCAGCTTGGGGTCTTCAGCCTACGAGCAGTACTTC
abundance: -; j_gene: TRBJ1-4; d_gene: -; v_gene: TRBV12-3/TRBV12-4; len: 14; CDR3aa: CASSLDGRGEKLFF; CDR3nt: TGTGCCAGCAGTTTAGATGGGAGAGGTGAAAAACTGTTTTTT
abundance: -; j_gene: TRBJ2-7; d_gene: -; v_gene: TRBV7-9; len: 11; CDR3aa: CASSLADEQYF; CDR3nt: TGTGCCAGCAGCTTAGCAGACGAGCAGTACTTC
abundance: -; j_gene: TRBJ1-2; d_gene: -; v_gene: TRBV24-1; len: 14; CDR3aa: CATSDSTANYGYTF; CDR3nt: TGTGCCACCAGTGATTCGACAGCTAACTATGGCTACACCTTC
abundance: -; j_gene: TRBJ2-7; d_gene: -; v_gene: TRBV7-8; len: 12; CDR3aa: CASSPRGDEQYF; CDR3nt: TGTGCCAGCAGCCCTAGGGGGGACGAGCAGTACTTC
abundance: -; j_gene: TRBJ2-5; d_gene: TRBD2; v_gene: TRBV29-1; len: 19; CDR3aa: CSVQGLAGASPPGGETQYF; CDR3nt: TGCAGCGTTCAAGGACTAGCGGGGGCCTCTCCCCCTGGGGGGGAGACCCAGTACTTC
abundance: -; j_gene: TRBJ2-3; d_gene: -; v_gene: TRBV9; len: 14; CDR3aa: CASSVGRVTDTQYF; CDR3nt: TGTGCCAGCAGCGTAGGGAGGGTTACAGATACGCAGTATTTT
abundance: -; j_gene: TRBJ1-1; d_gene: -; v_gene: TRBV9; len: 13; CDR3aa: CASSVDYTTEAFF; CDR3nt: TGTGCCAGCAGCGTAGACTACACGACTGAAGCTTTCTTT
abundance: -; j_gene: TRBJ2-2; d_gene: -; v_gene: TRBV12-3/TRBV12-4; len: 14; CDR3aa: CASSLITNTGELFF; CDR3nt: TGTGCCAGCAGTTTAATCACGAACACCGGGGAGCTGTTTTTT
abundance: -; j_gene: TRBJ2-3; d_gene: -; v_gene: TRBV18; len: 12; CDR3aa: CASSPAPDTQYF; CDR3nt: TGTGCCAGCTCTCCTGCGCCGGATACGCAGTATTTT
abundance: few; j_gene: TRBJ2-3; d_gene: -; v_gene: TRBV19; len: 12; CDR3aa: CASSVGGDTQYF; CDR3nt: TGTGCCAGTAGTGTTGGTGGAGATACGCAGTATTTT
abundance: -; j_gene: TRBJ2-5; d_gene: -; v_gene: TRBV20-1; len: 13; CDR3aa: CSAPRGGQETQYF; CDR3nt: TGCAGTGCTCCTCGAGGGGGCCAAGAGACCCAGTACTTC
abundance: -; j_gene: TRBJ2-7; d_gene: -; v_gene: TRBV12-3/TRBV12-4; len: 15; CDR3aa: CASSGLWGASYEQYF; CDR3nt: TGTGCCAGCAGTGGGCTATGGGGAGCATCCTACGAGCAGTACTTC
abundance: -; j_gene: TRBJ2-7; d_gene: TRBD1; v_gene: TRBV7-9; len: 15; CDR3aa: CASSRARTGGYEQYF; CDR3nt: TGTGCCAGCAGCAGGGCCCGGACAGGGGGCTACGAGCAGTACTTC
abundance: -; j_gene: TRBJ1-1; d_gene: TRBD1; v_gene: TRBV7-9; len: 15; CDR3aa: CASSLGTGSGTEAFF; CDR3nt: TGTGCCAGCAGCTTGGGGACAGGGAGTGGCACTGAAGCTTTCTTT
abundance: -; j_gene: TRBJ2-7; d_gene: -; v_gene: TRBV6-5; len: 13; CDR3aa: CASSFGGPYEQYF; CDR3nt: TGTGCCAGCAGTTTTGGCGGTCCCTACGAGCAGTACTTC
abundance: -; j_gene: TRBJ1-2; d_gene: -; v_gene: TRBV29-1; len: 14; CDR3aa: CSAWTANLNYGYTF; CDR3nt: TGCAGCGCCTGGACCGCTAACCTCAACTATGGCTACACCTTC
abundance: -; j_gene: TRBJ1-2; d_gene: -; v_gene: TRBV11-2; len: 17; CDR3aa: CASSFSQLQVPAYGYTF; CDR3nt: TGTGCCAGCAGCTTTTCCCAGTTACAGGTTCCCGCCTATGGCTACACCTTC
abundance: -; j_gene: TRBJ2-1; d_gene: TRBD1; v_gene: TRBV7-6; len: 16; CDR3aa: CASSAGQGLNYNEQFF; CDR3nt: TGTGCCAGCAGCGCCGGACAGGGGCTTAATTACAATGAGCAGTTCTTC
abundance: -; j_gene: TRBJ2-1; d_gene: -; v_gene: TRBV9; len: 16; CDR3aa: CASSVPRDSATNEQFF; CDR3nt: TGTGCCAGCAGCGTCCCCCGGGACTCAGCCACGAATGAGCAGTTCTTC
abundance: -; j_gene: TRBJ1-3; d_gene: -; v_gene: TRBV7-2; len: 15; CDR3aa: CASSGEGSHGNTIYF; CDR3nt: TGTGCCAGCAGCGGGGAGGGATCTCATGGAAACACCATATATTTT
abundance: -; j_gene: TRBJ2-7; d_gene: -; v_gene: TRBV6-2/TRBV6-3; len: 14; CDR3aa: CASSLDRSTYEQYF; CDR3nt: TGTGCCAGCAGCCTCGACAGGTCGACCTACGAGCAGTACTTC
abundance: -; j_gene: TRBJ1-1; d_gene: TRBD1; v_gene: TRBV20-1; len: 13; CDR3aa: CSANTGGGTEAFF; CDR3nt: TGCAGTGCGAATACAGGGGGGGGTACTGAAGCTTTCTTT
abundance: few; j_gene: TRBJ2-7; d_gene: -; v_gene: TRBV7-9; len: 13; CDR3aa: CASSLTGPYEQYF; CDR3nt: TGTGCCAGCAGCTTGACAGGACCTTACGAGCAGTACTTC
abundance: -; j_gene: TRBJ2-3; d_gene: -; v_gene: TRBV19; len: 13; CDR3aa: CASSGQLRDTQYF; CDR3nt: TGTGCCAGTAGTGGACAGTTACGAGATACGCAGTATTTT
abundance: -; j_gene: TRBJ1-2; d_gene: TRBD1; v_gene: TRBV6-5; len: 15; CDR3aa: CASSLLDRGEGGYTF; CDR3nt: TGTGCCAGCAGCCTGCTTGACAGGGGAGAAGGAGGCTACACCTTC
abundance: -; j_gene: TRBJ1-3; d_gene: -; v_gene: TRBV4-1; len: 15; CDR3aa: CASSQVAGAGNTIYF; CDR3nt: TGCGCCAGCAGCCAAGTGGCAGGGGCCGGAAACACCATATATTTT
abundance: -; j_gene: TRBJ2-3; d_gene: TRBD1; v_gene: TRBV7-9; len: 16; CDR3aa: CASSHLRGQGTDTQYF; CDR3nt: TGTGCCAGCAGCCACCTCAGGGGGCAGGGCACAGATACGCAGTATTTT
abundance: -; j_gene: TRBJ2-2; d_gene: -; v_gene: TRBV2; len: 13; CDR3aa: CASSAYDTGELFF; CDR3nt: TGTGCCAGCAGCGCCTATGACACCGGGGAGCTGTTTTTT
abundance: -; j_gene: TRBJ2-1; d_gene: -; v_gene: TRBV12-3/TRBV12-4; len: 12; CDR3aa: CASSFWGDEQFF; CDR3nt: TGTGCCAGCAGTTTCTGGGGGGATGAGCAGTTCTTC
abundance: -; j_gene: TRBJ2-1; d_gene: -; v_gene: TRBV11-3; len: 14; CDR3aa: CASSLKRAGGEQFF; CDR3nt: TGTGCCAGCAGCCTTAAGAGGGCGGGCGGTGAGCAGTTCTTC
abundance: -; j_gene: TRBJ1-1; d_gene: -; v_gene: TRBV12-3/TRBV12-4; len: 15; CDR3aa: CASIFLQGENTEAFF; CDR3nt: TGTGCCAGCATATTTTTACAGGGTGAGAACACTGAAGCTTTCTTT
abundance: once; j_gene: TRBJ2-2; d_gene: -; v_gene: TRBV2; len: 16; CDR3aa: CASSELGRTNTGELFF; CDR3nt: TGTGCCAGCAGTGAACTAGGCAGGACGAACACCGGGGAGCTGTTTTTT
abundance: once; j_gene: TRBJ1-1; d_gene: TRBD1; v_gene: TRBV19; len: 14; CDR3aa: CASSGWGQGTEAFF; CDR3nt: TGTGCCAGTAGTGGTTGGGGACAGGGCACTGAAGCTTTCTTT
abundance: -; j_gene: TRBJ1-3; d_gene: TRBD1; v_gene: TRBV6-5; len: 17; CDR3aa: CASSYLQGGGQGDTIYF; CDR3nt: TGTGCCAGCAGTTACCTTCAGGGGGGCGGCCAGGGGGACACCATATATTTT
abundance: once; j_gene: TRBJ2-3; d_gene: -; v_gene: TRBV29-1; len: 12; CDR3aa: CSVDPRAFEQYF; CDR3nt: TGCAGCGTTGATCCTAGAGCCTTTGAGCAGTATTTT
abundance: -; j_gene: TRBJ2-7; d_gene: -; v_gene: TRBV27; len: 11; CDR3aa: CASSTRNEQYF; CDR3nt: TGTGCCAGCAGTACTCGGAACGAGCAGTACTTC
abundance: -; j_gene: TRBJ1-2; d_gene: TRBD1; v_gene: TRBV7-3; len: 13; CDR3aa: CASSLGTGDGYTF; CDR3nt: TGTGCCAGCAGCTTGGGGACAGGCGATGGCTACACCTTC
abundance: -; j_gene: TRBJ2-5; d_gene: TRBD2; v_gene: TRBV13; len: 14; CDR3aa: CASSYSGGRETQYF; CDR3nt: TGTGCCAGCAGCTACTCGGGGGGACGAGAGACCCAGTACTTC
abundance: -; j_gene: TRBJ1-2; d_gene: -; v_gene: TRBV9; len: 12; CDR3aa: CASREGAFGYTF; CDR3nt: TGTGCCAGCAGGGAGGGAGCATTTGGCTACACCTTC